These T cell receptor beta chains were read from a single sample in a study of shared clonotypes between healthy human individuals. The assay was immunoSEQ multiplex PCR, and TCRdb's table has in-frame clones only and misses some. The sample carries a few million clones, 93% recorded once. Material: naive CD4+ T cells from PBMCs. Source of these receptors: a man aged 18 to 29 in good health. Some clones in this sample may be carry-over from other donors' samples. Both conserved end residues are part of each CDR3. D genes are given only for firm matches. Only some rows state a clone size, as once, few, many or a class for expanded clones.

length,D,J,V,size,CDR3,DNA
15,.,TRBJ2-2,TRBV7-3,.,CASSVQGSRAGELFF,TGTGCCAGCAGCGTACAGGGATCTCGGGCCGGGGAGCTGTTTTTT
15,.,TRBJ2-2,TRBV2,.,CASSEGIANTGELFF,TGTGCCAGCAGTGAGGGCATCGCGAACACCGGGGAGCTGTTTTTT
14,.,TRBJ2-7,TRBV28,.,CASFPTEPSYEQYF,TGTGCCAGCTTTCCCACGGAACCAAGCTACGAGCAGTACTTC
14,.,TRBJ2-3,TRBV5-1,.,CASSPQNPTDTQYF,TGCGCCAGCAGCCCCCAAAACCCCACAGATACGCAGTATTTT
13,.,TRBJ2-5,TRBV7-9,.,CASGYPGLQTQYF,TGTGCCAGCGGGTATCCGGGACTGCAGACCCAGTACTTC
15,.,TRBJ1-1,TRBV6-5,.,CASSYRDGSGTEAFF,TGTGCCAGCAGTTACAGGGACGGAAGTGGCACTGAAGCTTTCTTT
13,.,TRBJ1-5,TRBV28,.,CASSNTSPGPQHF,TGTGCCAGCAGCAACACGTCCCCGGGGCCCCAGCATTTT
16,TRBD2,TRBJ2-5,TRBV5-1,once,CASSTGGTSGKETQYF,TGCGCCAGCTCAACCGGCGGGACTAGCGGGAAAGAGACCCAGTACTTC
14,TRBD1,TRBJ1-2,TRBV30,.,CAQGQGITNYGYTF,TGTGCCCAGGGACAGGGGATTACTAACTATGGCTACACCTTC
14,TRBD1,TRBJ2-3,TRBV6-5,once,CASSAGGLTDTQYF,TGTGCCAGCAGTGCAGGGGGCCTCACAGATACGCAGTATTTT
17,.,TRBJ2-1,TRBV28,.,CASRPSTSWRSYNEQFF,TGTGCCAGCAGACCCTCGACTAGTTGGCGCTCCTACAATGAGCAGTTCTTC
14,.,TRBJ1-4,TRBV28,.,CASRGQGGSEKLFF,TGTGCCAGCAGGGGCCAGGGAGGTTCTGAAAAACTGTTTTTT
16,.,TRBJ2-3,TRBV7-9,.,CASSGEGGAETDTQYF,TGTGCCAGCAGCGGTGAGGGGGGCGCGGAGACAGATACGCAGTATTTT
14,TRBD1,TRBJ1-4,TRBV6-1,once,CASRPGQGVEKLFF,TGTGCCAGCAGACCGGGACAGGGGGTGGAAAAACTGTTTTTT
15,.,TRBJ2-3,TRBV7-9,once,CASSLTLQSWDTQYF,TGTGCCAGCAGCTTAACCCTCCAGTCCTGGGATACGCAGTATTTT
12,TRBD2,TRBJ2-7,TRBV7-9,.,CASSPGGDLLYF,TGTGCCAGCAGCCCCGGGGGGGATCTTCTGTACTTC
14,TRBD1,TRBJ1-4,TRBV6-5,.,CASRRGQNNEKLFF,TGTGCCAGCCGAAGGGGACAGAACAATGAAAAACTGTTTTTT
16,TRBD1,TRBJ2-5,TRBV4-1,.,CASSSRTGTLWETQYF,TGCGCCAGCAGCTCAAGGACAGGGACCCTGTGGGAGACCCAGTACTTC
15,.,TRBJ2-1,TRBV4-1,.,CASSHLGERGNEQFF,TGCGCCAGCAGCCACTTAGGGGAACGGGGCAATGAGCAGTTCTTC
18,.,TRBJ2-3,TRBV11-2,.,CASSLEYGSAGGTDTQYF,TGTGCCAGCAGCTTAGAATACGGGAGCGCCGGGGGCACAGATACGCAGTATTTT
14,TRBD2,TRBJ2-7,TRBV6-5,.,CASSGLAGSYEQYF,TGTGCCAGCAGTGGACTAGCGGGCTCCTACGAGCAGTACTTC
12,.,TRBJ2-5,TRBV7-2,.,CASSLIVETQYF,TGTGCCAGCAGCTTAATTGTAGAGACCCAGTACTTC
14,.,TRBJ1-1,TRBV30,few,CAWGGFSHYTEAFF,TGTGCCTGGGGTGGGTTTTCTCACTACACTGAAGCTTTCTTT
16,.,TRBJ1-5,TRBV27,.,CASRPGGMMGGQPQHF,TGTGCCAGCAGGCCTGGGGGGATGATGGGTGGTCAGCCCCAGCATTTT
15,.,TRBJ2-7,TRBV10-3,.,CAISESGGRFYEQYF,TGTGCCATCAGTGAGTCGGGGGGGCGATTCTACGAGCAGTACTTC
14,TRBD1,TRBJ2-5,TRBV4-1,.,CASSQTGAIETQYF,TGCGCCAGCAGCCAGACAGGGGCGATTGAGACCCAGTACTTC